This T cell receptor (beta chain) was found in a study of blood T cells in healthy people across ages (dated by TCRdb to the mid-2010s). General notes on the study: In model experiments, roughly one uniquely barcoded TCR beta cDNA molecule per two T cells was captured by template switching. To track age-related changes in TCR beta repertoire diversity, the study relied on deep sequencing normalized with unique cDNA molecular identifiers. Donors were grouped into four age groups: young (average approximately 15 years), middle-aged (about 40), aged (around 62) and long-lived (approximately 75). To avoid experimental bias, donors of different ages were randomly spread across the sequencing lanes. Using the same blood draw, the study looked at two additional independent replicas of 1 million unique cDNA reads for two donors, one aged 18 to 30 and the other aged 80 or older.

General findings and caveats noted by the study authors: Conclusive comparison of naive and antigen-experienced compartments was prevented by the profiling of bulk unsorted PBMCs. Observed TCR beta diversity correlated strongly with the percentage of naive T cells measured by flow cytometry. Estimates of total diversity from one million sequenced T cells were regarded as lower bounds and underestimates. Compared with the aged group, the long-lived group had more naive CD4+ T cells, fewer expanded clones and increased TCR diversity, suggesting age selection. Because the CMV infection status of the donors was unknown, age-related changes in expanded clonotypes may potentially have been confounded. Observed TCR beta diversity per million T cells fell roughly linearly with age, and a significant reduction was already apparent by age around 36.

Systemically healthy Caucasian individuals from Russia, some 40 in total and aged 6 to 90 years, were included as donors. Each donor gave 8 to 10 milliliters of peripheral blood, drawn into EDTA-treated Vacutainer tubes. Ficoll-Paque density-gradient centrifugation was used to isolate PBMCs, with at least 6 million obtained per sample. Trizol reagent was used to extract total RNA from the PBMCs, yielding at least 6 micrograms per sample. For every donor, flow cytometry on a PBMC aliquot measured the percentage of naive CD45RAhigh/CD27high T cells. Note on this clonotype: The target of this receptor is not known. The input lacks base qualities; no much larger clone sits a single base away.

The library was built by means of 5' RACE. Sequencing used an Illumina HiSeq 2500. A second PCR of about 6 to 11 cycles was performed with a sample-barcoded 5' primer and a J-beta primer mix. A unique molecular identifier was introduced onto each TCR beta cDNA molecule by a template-switch 5' adaptor carrying 12 random nucleotides. Each sample yielded at least 3 million CDR3-containing paired-end reads. All of the RNA was converted into first-strand cDNA using the Mint cDNA synthesis kit, with a TRBC-specific oligonucleotide serving as the primer. All cDNA was treated with uracil-DNA glycosylase and then went through a first 18-cycle PCR with the universal primers M1SS and BC2_uni_R. Under the source paper's analysis protocol: Each sample was normalized by randomly selecting 1 million high-quality reads, each carrying a distinct molecular identifier. Reads with shared molecular identifiers were discarded instead of being binned into consensus sequences. CDR3 identification, clonotype clustering and error correction used MiTCR with a Q25 quality threshold and the strictest error-elimination algorithm. A nonparametric unseen species model with Euler transformation was used to estimate a lower bound on total TCR beta diversity. The raw public data were reprocessed by TCRdb itself: fastp quality trimming at Q25, MiXCR clonotype calling, in-frame beta chains only. Every entry covers one CDR3 protein and lists the most common genes and DNA from its rows. The V and J calls here are based on TCRdb, not the publication. This sample lists roughly 800,000 distinct CDR3 sequences; 55% to 75% were detected once. Of the sample, about 20% is held by the ten largest clones.

The germline V gene specifies SGHTA as CDR1 and FQGNSA as CDR2. Between the V and J ends, shortened by 5 bases and 3 bases respectively, the junction contains 17 bases. The CDR3 holds 15 amino acids from the cysteine to the phenylalanine. Only CDR3 DNA remains: 45 bases, in frame from the first base. The sample was blood. This chain joins TRBV7-2 to TRBJ2-7, with TRBD1 as a weak D call on 8 bases. The TCR was taken from a man under 40 in good health. The sequenced DNA: TGTGCCAGCAGCCCTCAAGCGGGACAGGTCTACGAGCAGTACTTC. Translated, this is CASSPQAGQVYEQYF.